This T cell receptor beta chain came from a study of beta chain features in type 1 diabetes. Study-wide background: No patient-donor differences in age, gender, total cells or subset yield. Study results and limitations: Type 1 diabetes patients had TCRB CDR3s that were shorter (moderately but significantly so) in all four CD4+ subsets.

CD4+ cells of the naive, central memory, regulatory and stem cell-like memory types were sorted via CD45RO/CCR7/CD25/CD127/CD95/CD27. The sequenced template was cDNA made from the entire isolated RNA. This table comes from immunoSEQ multiplex PCR, and its TCRdb copy is limited to in-frame clones, with some not included. Seen here are about 650,000 clones, over 10% observed once, and the top ten hold around 0.12%. This CDR3 region has 12 residues. Trimming shortened V by 5 bases and J by 12 bases, and 13 bases separated the two germline ends. The germline V gene has CDR1 SEHNR and CDR2 FQNEAQ (reference sequence). A word on this clone: Its antigen is currently unknown.

The TCR comes from a man under 40 with type 1 diabetes. V gene TRBV7-9 combines with J gene TRBJ1-4; a possible D gene is TRBD1 (5 bases). Sequenced input: naive CD4+ T cells from blood. The CDR3 nucleotides read TGTGCCAGCAGCCGAAAGGCGGGGGAACTGTTTTTT. Protein product: CASSRKAGELFF.